Following are 24 T cell receptor beta chains from one sample sequenced in a study of Graves' ophthalmopathy and Graves' hyperthyroidism. CDR3 regions of TCR beta were amplified from RNA transcripts. In the first round, RT-PCR was carried out with HTBI primers, and a multiplex PCR formed the second round. From the multiplex PCR reads, TCRdb called clonotypes with MiXCR, one entry per CDR3 protein. The table has roughly 1.1 million distinct CDR3 sequences, 35% to 40% seen once; the top ten hold approximately 12%. Material for sequencing was peripheral blood or thyroid tissue (not recorded which). These receptors all come from an adult man with Graves' hyperthyroidism.

This rearrangement joins TRBV28 to TRBJ1-2; no reliable D call. This CDR3 has 12 amino acids. Trimming shortened V by 8 bases and J by 2 bases, and 9 bases separated the two germline ends. Germline V gives CDR1 MDHEN, CDR2 SYDVKM. The CDR3 nucleotides are TGTGCCAGCCTACGCATCAACTATGGCTACACCTTC. As protein: CASLRINYGYTF.

CDR3 in amino acids: CASSEDNGVETQYF. The CDR3, as DNA: TGTGCCAGCAGTGAAGACAACGGTGTCGAGACCCAGTACTTC. The V call is TRBV25-1, the J call TRBJ2-5; D uncertain. The V gene lost 2 bases and the J gene lost 5 bases, with 12 bases spanning the gap. Germline lookup yields CDR1 MGHDK and CDR2 SYGVNS. CDR3 length: 14 residues. The complete variable domain, with remaining parts taken from reference TRBV25-1 and TRBJ2-5, reads EADIYQTPRYLVIGTGKKITLECSQTMGHDKMYWYQQDPGMELHLIHYSYGVNSTEKGDLSSESTVSRIRTEHFPLTLESARPSHTSQYLCASSEDNGVETQYFGPGTRLLVL.

This clonotype was found many times. The CDR3, as DNA: TGTGCCAGCAGCTCCGACCGGATACCTCTAGCGGGCAATCAGCCCCAGCATTTT. Residues: CASSSDRIPLAGNQPQHF. The V gene is TRBV7-2, the J gene TRBJ1-5; D is unresolved. Germline values: CDR1 SGHTA, CDR2 FQGNSA. The V end was cut by 4 bases, the J end by 2 bases, with 21 bases between. The CDR3 contains 18 residues.

The V and J genes are TRBV2 and TRBJ2-5; no firm D call. The ends were cut back, 6 bases at V and 2 bases at J, with 16 bases in the middle. In germline, CDR1 is SNHLY, CDR2 FYNNEI. The CDR3 contains 15 residues. CDR3 residues: CASREMPGAQETQYF. CDR3 bases: TGTGCCAGCAGGGAAATGCCAGGAGCTCAAGAGACCCAGTACTTC. Supplemented by reference TRBV2 and TRBJ2-5, the full variable domain reads EPEVTQTPSHQVTQMGQEVILRCVPISNHLYFYWYRQILGQKVEFLVSFYNNEISEKSEIFDDQFSVERPDGSNFTLKIRSTKLEDSAMYFCASREMPGAQETQYFGPGTRLLVL.

J is TRBJ1-2 and V is TRBV25-1; the D is unclear. This CDR3 has 12 amino acids. Germline CDR1 reads MGHDK; CDR2 reads SYGVNS. Trimming took off 4 bases at V and 8 bases at J, with 11 bases between the two ends. This chain's CDR3 is CASSGNSGGYTF. The CDR3 DNA reads TGTGCCAGCAGTGGCAATTCTGGAGGCTACACCTTC.

J is TRBJ1-2 and V is TRBV10-3; TRBD1 is a possible D gene (6 bases). Looked up from germline, CDR1 is ENHRY and CDR2 is SYGVKD. The CDR3 has 14 residues. The V end was cut by 4 bases, the J end by 6 bases, with 15 bases between. The CDR3 loop is CAISAGTGSDGYTF. The CDR3 nucleotides are TGTGCCATCAGTGCGGGTACAGGGTCTGATGGCTACACCTTC.

This clonotype was counted many times. The rearrangement uses TRBV10-3 and TRBJ2-6, with 9 nucleotides matching TRBD1. The CDR3 is 18 residues long. Trimming at V came to 8 bases and at J to 3 bases, leaving 14 bases not matched to a gene. CDR1 is ENHRY and CDR2 is SYGVKD in the germline V gene. This chain's CDR3 is CAIANSGGQGGGANVLTF. In nucleotides, the CDR3 is TGTGCCATCGCGAACTCAGGGGGACAGGGAGGTGGGGCCAACGTCCTGACTTTC.

This clonotype was counted many times. Mismatch with germline at one junction end may stem from a read error. The V call is TRBV6-5, the J call TRBJ2-2; D call uncertain. This CDR3 contains 13 residues. Germline CDR1 and CDR2: MNHEY and SVGAGI. The CDR3 region is CASSYFETGELFF. The CDR3, as DNA: TGTGCCAGCAGCTACTTTGAAACCGGGGAGCTGTTTTTT.

The chain carries TRBV6-5 and TRBJ1-6; perhaps TRBD1 as D (5 bases). Germline CDR1 and CDR2: MNHEY and SVGAGI. There are 14 residues in the CDR3. V was pared by 8 bases and J by 9 bases, with 17 bases between. In DNA, the CDR3 is TGTGCCAGCCGACTGGGACCGAACGGTTCACCCCTCCACTTT. This translates into CASRLGPNGSPLHF.

This chain links TRBV25-1 with TRBJ2-3; 12 nucleotides match TRBD2. This CDR3 is 17 amino acids long. Germline values: CDR1 MGHDK, CDR2 SYGVNS. V shed 1 base and J 3 bases; nucleotides not matched to a gene: 5. CDR3 residues: CASSESRGLAGTDTQYF. DNA of the CDR3: TGTGCCAGCAGTGAATCGCGGGGACTAGCGGGTACAGATACGCAGTATTTT.

This clonotype has just a few counts. V is TRBV6-5 and J is TRBJ2-7; a weak D match, TRBD2 (5 bases). The CDR3 contains 12 residues. Germline lookup yields CDR1 MNHEY and CDR2 SVGAGI. V was cut by 3 bases and J by 7 bases, with 10 bases left in between. The DNA of the CDR3 is TGTGCCAGCAGTTATTCCCGCGGGGAGCAGTACTTC. This sequence encodes CASSYSRGEQYF.

This clonotype was picked up many times. The genes are TRBV2 and TRBJ1-5, with D possibly matching TRBD1 (6 bases). The CDR3 covers 15 residues. V lost 2 bases and J 2 bases, leaving 10 bases between the germline ends. Per germline, CDR1 SNHLY and CDR2 FYNNEI. CDR3 coding DNA: TGTGCCAGCAGTGAAAGGTCAGGGGGCAATCAGCCCCAGCATTTT. Translating it yields CASSERSGGNQPQHF.

This chain joins TRBV19 and TRBJ2-7; D unresolved. Trimming removed 11 bases from V and 0 bases from J, with 11 bases in between. This CDR3 is 12 amino acids long. Germline V gene lookup returns CDR1 LNHDA and CDR2 SQIVND (reference sequence). Written as DNA, the CDR3 is TGTGCCTGGAGCTCTGACTCCTACGAGCAGTACTTC. Amino acid sequence: CAWSSDSYEQYF.

V and J are TRBV29-1 and TRBJ2-5; 11 bases align to TRBD2. CDR1 and CDR2 (germline): SQVTM, ANQGSEA. CDR3 length equals 16 residues. V was clipped by 2 bases and J by 2 bases; unmatched bases: 7. DNA of the CDR3: TGCAGCGTTGAATCGGGGACTAGCGGACTACAAGAGACCCAGTACTTC. This sequence encodes CSVESGTSGLQETQYF.

The sample holds many counts of this clonotype. The genes are TRBV9 and TRBJ1-2; 9 bases agree with TRBD1. Germline-derived CDR1 and CDR2 are SGDLS and YYNGEE. CDR3 size: 15 residues. V was clipped by 5 bases and J by 6 bases; unmatched bases: 11. CDR3 sequence: CASRGRWDREDGYTF. For the CDR3, the DNA is TGTGCCAGCAGGGGGCGTTGGGACAGGGAGGATGGCTACACCTTC. Looking up the rest from reference TRBV9 and TRBJ1-2 gives the full variable domain: DSGVTQTPKHLITATGQRVTLRCSPRSGDLSVYWYQQSLDQGLQFLIQYYNGEERAKGNILERFSAQQFPDLHSELNLSSLELGDSALYFCASRGRWDREDGYTFGSGTRLTVV.

The chain recombines TRBV10-3 with TRBJ2-7; D is possibly TRBD1 or TRBD2 (5 bases each). Germline V lookup: CDR1 ENHRY, CDR2 SYGVKD. The CDR3 extends over 15 amino acids. V lost 9 bases to trimming and J lost 2 bases, with 20 bases between them. CDR3 loop: CAIRTRDPGTYEQYF. CDR3 bases: TGTGCCATACGTACCCGGGACCCAGGTACCTACGAGCAGTACTTC.

Worth noting for this clonotype: Mismatch with germline at one junction end may stem from a read error. The V and J genes are TRBV10-3 and TRBJ1-6; 7 positions agree with TRBD1. Per germline, CDR1 ENHRY and CDR2 SYGVKD. The CDR3 extends over 15 amino acids. CDR3 bases: TGTGCCAGCAGTTACTCGACAGGGCAAAATTCACCCCTCCACTTT. Its translation: CASSYSTGQNSPLHF.

The genes are TRBV7-2 and TRBJ1-2; possibly TRBD1 for D (5 bases). Trimming stripped 5 bases from V and 3 bases from J, with 10 bases between. The CDR3 has 13 amino acids. CDR1 is SGHTA and CDR2 is FQGNSA in the germline V gene. The chain's CDR3 is CASSQWGDYGYTF. The CDR3 DNA is TGTGCCAGCAGCCAGTGGGGGGACTATGGCTACACCTTC.

This sequence joins TRBV2 and TRBJ2-5; the D gene is possibly TRBD1 (5 bases). This CDR3 comprises 14 residues. With 8 bases removed from V and 1 base from J, the gap between germline ends came to 14 bases. The germline CDR1 and CDR2 sequences are SNHLY and FYNNEI. CDR3 sequence reads: CASVEYRLQETQYF. As DNA, the CDR3 is TGTGCCAGCGTTGAGTACAGGCTCCAAGAGACCCAGTACTTC.

This clonotype has a count of ten or more. V gene TRBV20-1 combines with J gene TRBJ2-7, with D perhaps TRBD2 (6 bases). V was trimmed by 5 bases and J by 6 bases, leaving 17 bases between them. The germline V gene has CDR1 DFQATT and CDR2 SNEGSKA (reference sequence). The CDR3 sequence is 13 residues long. CDR3 residues: CSASRRELGEQYF. CDR3 bases: TGCAGTGCTTCCCGCCGGGAGCTAGGCGAGCAGTACTTC.

This clonotype was counted at least ten times. V usage is TRBV11-2 and J usage is TRBJ1-2; maybe TRBD1 (6 bases). This CDR3 spans 14 amino acids. Per germline, CDR1 SGHAT and CDR2 FQNNGV. V lost 5 bases and J lost 4, with 14 bases in between. The CDR3 reads CASSRGGRTYGYTF. CDR3 DNA sequence: TGTGCCAGCAGCCGAGGGGGACGGACCTATGGCTACACCTTC.

This clonotype was detected a few times. This chain connects TRBV12-3 or TRBV12-4 to TRBJ1-1, with TRBD1 identical over 7 bases. This CDR3 has 16 amino acids. The V segment lost 7 bases and the J segment 7 bases; nucleotides outside the gene matches: 18. CDR3 loop: CASTLPSTPGGGEAFF. CDR3 bases: TGTGCCAGCACCCTCCCCTCAACCCCAGGGGGAGGTGAAGCTTTCTTT.

The chain is built from TRBV19 and TRBJ2-6; a weak D match, TRBD1 (6 bases). The CDR3 loop spans 9 amino acids. Trimming pared 10 bases from V and 13 bases from J, leaving 8 bases between. The V gene's germline CDR1 is LNHDA and CDR2 SQIVND (reference sequence). CDR3 in DNA: TGTGCCACTAGGGGGGTCCTGACTTTC. Amino acid sequence: CATRGVLTF.

The V call is TRBV20-1, the J call TRBJ1-2; D gene unclear. V gave up 5 bases and J gave up 8 bases, with 15 bases separating them. Germline V lookup: CDR1 DFQATT, CDR2 SNEGSKA (reference sequence). The CDR3 spans 12 residues. The CDR3 is CSAVHSPPGYTF. CDR3 DNA: TGCAGTGCTGTGCACTCTCCGCCGGGCTACACCTTC.